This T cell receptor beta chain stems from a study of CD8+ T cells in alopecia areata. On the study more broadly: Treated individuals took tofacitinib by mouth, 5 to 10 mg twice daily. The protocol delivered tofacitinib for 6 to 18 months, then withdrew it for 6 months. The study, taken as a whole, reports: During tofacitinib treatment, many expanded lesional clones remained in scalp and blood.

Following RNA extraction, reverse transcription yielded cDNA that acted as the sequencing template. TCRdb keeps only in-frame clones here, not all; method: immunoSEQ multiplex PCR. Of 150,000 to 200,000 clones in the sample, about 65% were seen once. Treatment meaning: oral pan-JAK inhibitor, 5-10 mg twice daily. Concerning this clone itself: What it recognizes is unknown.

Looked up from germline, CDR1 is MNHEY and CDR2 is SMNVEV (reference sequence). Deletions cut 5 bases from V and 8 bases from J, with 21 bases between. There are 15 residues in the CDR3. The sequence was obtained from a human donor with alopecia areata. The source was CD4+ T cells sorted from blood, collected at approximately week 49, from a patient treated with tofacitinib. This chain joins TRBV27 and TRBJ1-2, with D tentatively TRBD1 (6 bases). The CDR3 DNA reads TGTGCCAGCAGTCTCGGACAGAATATGGCAGGGGGCTACACCTTC. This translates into CASSLGQNMAGGYTF.